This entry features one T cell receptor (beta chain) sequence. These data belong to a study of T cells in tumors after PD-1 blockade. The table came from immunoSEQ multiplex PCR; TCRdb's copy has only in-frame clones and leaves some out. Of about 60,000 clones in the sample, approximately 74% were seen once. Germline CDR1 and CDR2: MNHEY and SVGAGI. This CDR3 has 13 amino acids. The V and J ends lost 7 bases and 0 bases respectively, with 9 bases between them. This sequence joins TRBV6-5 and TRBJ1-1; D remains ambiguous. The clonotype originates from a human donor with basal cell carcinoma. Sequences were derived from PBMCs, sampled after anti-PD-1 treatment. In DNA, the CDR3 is TGTGCCAGCATCCCCCAGGTGAACACTGAAGCTTTCTTT. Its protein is CASIPQVNTEAFF.